One sample yielded the 9 T cell receptor beta chains listed below, sequenced in a study of human T cells and chemical hapten exposure. MiXCR was run by TCRdb on the RACE reads, yielding one entry per CDR3 protein. The sample consists of fewer than 55,000 distinct CDR3 sequences, more than 9.5% of them appearing once. Time point meaning: patch test 3, about 24 weeks after DPC sensitization. The treatment denotes: therapeutic diphenylcyclopropenone sensitization with weekly scalp DPC. The sample was whole blood, taken in connection with sensitization to the hapten diphenylcyclopropenone (DPC). All receptors derive from a middle-aged woman with alopecia areata. Some clones in this sample may be carry-over from other donors' samples.

J is TRBJ2-1 and V is TRBV9, with no clear D. Trimming left V 3 bases short and J 3 bases short, with 7 bases between. Per germline, CDR1 SGDLS and CDR2 YYNGEE. The CDR3 consists of 13 residues. CDR3 bases: TGTGCCAGCAGCGCCCAGAGCTACAATGAGCAGTTCTTC. Its translation: CASSAQSYNEQFF.

There are many counts of this clonotype. The chain combines TRBV28 with TRBJ2-3; maybe TRBD2 (5 bases). This CDR3 comprises 16 residues. V was clipped by 8 bases and J by 4 bases, with 22 bases between them. Germline lookup yields CDR1 MDHEN and CDR2 SYDVKM. As DNA, the CDR3 is TGTGCCAGCGGAGGCCCCCTAGGTAATAGTCCAGATACGCAGTATTTT. Translating it yields CASGGPLGNSPDTQYF.

In this sample, this clonotype turned up a few times. The CDR3 spells CASHSLTGVNTEAFF. The CDR3 bases are TGCGCCAGCCATTCCCTGACAGGGGTGAACACTGAAGCTTTCTTT. The chain links TRBV5-1 to TRBJ1-1, with 8 bases identical to TRBD1. The CDR3 is 15 amino acids. The J segment lost 0 bases and the V segment lost 7 bases, leaving 8 bases of the junction unmatched. The V gene's germline CDR1 is SGHRS and CDR2 YFSETQ.

This clonotype was found a few times. The rearrangement links TRBV12-3 or TRBV12-4 to TRBJ1-1; 9 bases fit TRBD1. The CDR3 has 18 amino acids. The trim removed 1 base at V and 0 bases at J, leaving 9 bases unmatched. The CDR3 loop reads CASSLGRTGATLNTEAFF. CDR3 DNA: TGTGCCAGCAGTTTAGGTAGGACAGGGGCGACATTGAACACTGAAGCTTTCTTT.

This clonotype has at least ten counts. The gene calls are TRBV28 and TRBJ2-3; D is unresolved. The CDR3 extends over 18 amino acids. CDR1 is MDHEN and CDR2 is SYDVKM in the germline V gene. V was cut by 6 bases and J by 4 bases, with 26 bases left in between. This CDR3 reads CASSPTPRYSMDPDTQYF. As DNA, the CDR3 is TGTGCCAGCAGCCCCACCCCCCGGTACTCTATGGACCCAGATACGCAGTATTTT.

This clonotype turned up a few times. The chain is built from TRBV20-1 and TRBJ2-3, with 11 bases matching TRBD2. V lost 6 bases, J lost 6 bases, and 11 bases stayed unmatched. Germline assignment: CDR1 DFQATT and CDR2 SNEGSKA (reference sequence). The CDR3 is made up of 15 amino acids. As DNA, the CDR3 is TGCAGTGCCCAAAGGCTAGCGGGGGGCCCGGATACGCAGTATTTT. This sequence encodes CSAQRLAGGPDTQYF.

V gene TRBV4-3 combines with J gene TRBJ1-2; 7 nucleotides align to TRBD1. V lost 0 bases, J lost 3 bases, and 10 bases stayed unmatched. CDR3 length equals 17 residues. Germline V CDR1 and CDR2: LGHNA, YSLEER. CDR3 loop: CASSQDGRITGDYGYTF. Here the CDR3 DNA reads TGCGCCAGCAGCCAAGACGGCCGAATTACAGGGGACTATGGCTACACCTTC.

The rearrangement uses TRBV7-9 and TRBJ2-3; D is ambiguous. This CDR3 region has 15 residues. Trimming pared 2 bases from V and 2 bases from J, leaving 11 bases between. The germline gives CDR1 SEHNR, CDR2 FQNEAQ (reference sequence). CDR3 coding DNA: TGTGCCAGCAGCTTATGGGATACTGACACAGATACGCAGTATTTT. This sequence encodes CASSLWDTDTDTQYF.

With respect to this clonotype: The missing conserved phenylalanine or tryptophan at the end of this CDR3 makes a read error likely. The genes are TRBV19 and TRBJ2-1; D remains unclear. CDR1 is LNHDA, CDR2 SQIVND, per germline (reference sequence). V was cut by 3 bases and J by 0 bases, with 9 bases left in between. The CDR3 covers 15 residues. The DNA for the CDR3 is TGTGCCAGTAGTATTGAGGTGAGCTCCTACAATGAGCAGTTCTAC. Translated, it gives CASSIEVSSYNEQFY.